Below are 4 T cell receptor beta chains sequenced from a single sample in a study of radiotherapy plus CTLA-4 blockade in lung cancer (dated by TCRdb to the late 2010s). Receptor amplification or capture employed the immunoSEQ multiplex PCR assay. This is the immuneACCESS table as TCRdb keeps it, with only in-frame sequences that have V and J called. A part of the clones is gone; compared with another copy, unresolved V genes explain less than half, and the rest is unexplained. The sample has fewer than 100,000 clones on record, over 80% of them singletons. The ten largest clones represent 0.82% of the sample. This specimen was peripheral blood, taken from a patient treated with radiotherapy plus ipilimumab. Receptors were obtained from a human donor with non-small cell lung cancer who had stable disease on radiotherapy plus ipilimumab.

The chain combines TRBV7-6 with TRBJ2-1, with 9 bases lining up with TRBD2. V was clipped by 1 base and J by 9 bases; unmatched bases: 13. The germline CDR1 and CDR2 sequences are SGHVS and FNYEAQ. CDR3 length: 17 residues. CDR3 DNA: TGTGCCAGCAGCTTAGTCGCGGGGGGGCCTGGAGGGCTTGAGCAGTTCTTC. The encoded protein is CASSLVAGGPGGLEQFF.

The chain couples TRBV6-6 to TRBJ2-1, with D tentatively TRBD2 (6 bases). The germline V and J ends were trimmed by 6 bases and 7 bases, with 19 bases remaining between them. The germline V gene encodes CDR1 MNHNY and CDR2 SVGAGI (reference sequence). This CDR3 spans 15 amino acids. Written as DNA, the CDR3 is TGTGCCAGCAGCCTCGATCGGGGAGGCAAAAATGAGCAGTTCTTC. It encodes CASSLDRGGKNEQFF.

The CDR3 coding sequence is TGCGCCAGCAGCTTGGCCGTGGGCGGGAGGCGAAGTTCCTACAATGAGCAGTTCTTC. Translated, it gives CASSLAVGGRRSSYNEQFF. The chain uses TRBV5-1 and TRBJ2-1; 8 positions match TRBD2. Germline assignment: CDR1 SGHRS and CDR2 YFSETQ. This CDR3 has 19 amino acids. The ends lost 0 bases at V and 1 base at J; junction bases unmatched: 12.

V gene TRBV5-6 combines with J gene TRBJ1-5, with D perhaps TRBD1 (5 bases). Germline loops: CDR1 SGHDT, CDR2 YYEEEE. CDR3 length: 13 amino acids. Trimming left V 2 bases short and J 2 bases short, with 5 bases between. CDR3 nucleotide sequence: TGTGCCAGCAGCTTCAGGGGCAATCAGCCCCAGCATTTT. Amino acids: CASSFRGNQPQHF.